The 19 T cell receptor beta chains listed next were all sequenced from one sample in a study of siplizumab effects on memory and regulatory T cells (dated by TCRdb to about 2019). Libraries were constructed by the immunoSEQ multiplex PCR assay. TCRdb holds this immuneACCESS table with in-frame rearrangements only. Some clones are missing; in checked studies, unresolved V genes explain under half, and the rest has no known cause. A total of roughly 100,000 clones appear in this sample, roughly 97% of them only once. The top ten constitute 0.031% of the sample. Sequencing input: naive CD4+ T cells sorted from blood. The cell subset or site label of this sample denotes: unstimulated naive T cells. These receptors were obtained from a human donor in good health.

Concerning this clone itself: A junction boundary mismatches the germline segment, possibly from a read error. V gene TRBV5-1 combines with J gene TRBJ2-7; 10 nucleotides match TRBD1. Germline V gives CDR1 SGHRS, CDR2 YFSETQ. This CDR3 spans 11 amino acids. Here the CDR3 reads CASSYDRGQDF. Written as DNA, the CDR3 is TGTGCCAGCAGCTACGACAGGGGGCAGGACTTC.

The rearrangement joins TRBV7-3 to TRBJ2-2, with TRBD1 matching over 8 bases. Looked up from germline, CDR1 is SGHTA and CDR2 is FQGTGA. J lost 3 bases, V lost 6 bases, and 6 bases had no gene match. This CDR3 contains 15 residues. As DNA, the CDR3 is TGTGCCAGCAGTTCCAGGGGGCGGGACACCGGGGAGCTGTTTTTT. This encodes CASSSRGRDTGELFF.

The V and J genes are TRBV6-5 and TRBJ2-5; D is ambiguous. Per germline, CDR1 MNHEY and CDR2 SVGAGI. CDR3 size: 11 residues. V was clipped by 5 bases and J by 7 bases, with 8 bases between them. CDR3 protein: CASSQTGTQYF. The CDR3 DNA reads TGTGCCAGCAGTCAAACGGGGACCCAGTACTTC.

The CDR3 protein is CASSRDRTNTGELFF. DNA of the CDR3: TGTGCCAGCAGCCGGGACAGAACGAACACCGGGGAGCTGTTTTTT. The chain is built from TRBV6-1 and TRBJ2-2; TRBD1 matches at 7 bases. Looked up from germline, CDR1 is MNHNS and CDR2 is SASEGT. This CDR3 is built from 15 residues. The J segment lost 0 bases and the V segment lost 6 bases, leaving 4 bases of the junction unmatched.

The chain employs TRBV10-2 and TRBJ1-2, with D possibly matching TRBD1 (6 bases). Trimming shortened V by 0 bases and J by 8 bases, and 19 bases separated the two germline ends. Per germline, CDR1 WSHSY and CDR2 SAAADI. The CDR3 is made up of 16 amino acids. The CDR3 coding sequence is TGCGCCAGCAGTGAGTCGACACGGAACAGGGCGGAGGGCTACACCTTC. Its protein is CASSESTRNRAEGYTF.

The CDR3 loop is CASSLTSGGAGEQYF. The CDR3 bases are TGCGCCAGCAGCCTGACTAGCGGGGGGGCAGGCGAGCAGTACTTC. The chain has TRBV4-1 and TRBJ2-7; 14 bases fit TRBD2. This CDR3 is built from 15 residues. V lost 4 bases to trimming and J lost 6 bases; unmatched junction nucleotides: 5. Looked up from germline, CDR1 is MGHRA and CDR2 is YSYEKL.

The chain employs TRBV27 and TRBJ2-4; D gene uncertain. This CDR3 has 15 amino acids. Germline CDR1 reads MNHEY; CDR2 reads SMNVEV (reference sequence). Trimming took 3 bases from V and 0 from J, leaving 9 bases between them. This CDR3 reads CASSFRLLAKNIQYF. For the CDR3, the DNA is TGTGCCAGCAGTTTCCGACTTTTAGCCAAAAACATTCAGTACTTC.

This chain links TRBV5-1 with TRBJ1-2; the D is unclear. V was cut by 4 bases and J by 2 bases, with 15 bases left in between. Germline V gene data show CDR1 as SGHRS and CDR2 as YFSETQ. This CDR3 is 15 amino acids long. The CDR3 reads CASSRSDGPNYGYTF. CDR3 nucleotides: TGCGCCAGCAGCCGCTCTGATGGGCCAAACTATGGCTACACCTTC.

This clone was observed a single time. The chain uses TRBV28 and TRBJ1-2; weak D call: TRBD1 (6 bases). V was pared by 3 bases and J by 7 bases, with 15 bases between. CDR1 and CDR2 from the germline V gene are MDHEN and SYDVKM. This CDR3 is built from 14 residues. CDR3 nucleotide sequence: TGTGCCAGCAGTTTTCAACAGGGTATGGTTGGCTACACCTTC. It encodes CASSFQQGMVGYTF.

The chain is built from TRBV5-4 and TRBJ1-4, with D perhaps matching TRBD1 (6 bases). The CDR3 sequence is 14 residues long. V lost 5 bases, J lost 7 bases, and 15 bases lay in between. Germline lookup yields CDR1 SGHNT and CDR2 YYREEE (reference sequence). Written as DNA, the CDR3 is TGTGCCAGCAGGTTGCACACAGGGAGTGAAAAACTGTTTTTT. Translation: CASRLHTGSEKLFF.

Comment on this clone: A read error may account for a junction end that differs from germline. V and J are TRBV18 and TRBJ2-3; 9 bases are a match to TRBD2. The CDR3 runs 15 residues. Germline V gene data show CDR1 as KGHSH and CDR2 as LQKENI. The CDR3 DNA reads TGTGCCAGCTCACCACCTGGGACTAGCAAAGATACGCAGTATTTT. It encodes CASSPPGTSKDTQYF.

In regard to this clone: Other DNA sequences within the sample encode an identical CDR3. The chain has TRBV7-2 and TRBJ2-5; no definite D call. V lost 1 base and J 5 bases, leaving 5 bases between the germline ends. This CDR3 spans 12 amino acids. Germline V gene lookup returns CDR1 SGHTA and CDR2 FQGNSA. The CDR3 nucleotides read TGTGCCAGCAGCTTAGTCCGTGAGACCCAGTACTTC. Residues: CASSLVRETQYF.

Written as DNA, the CDR3 is TGTGCCAGCAGCTTATTCCCACCGCCGGATGGTGAAAAACTGTTTTTT. Residues: CASSLFPPPDGEKLFF. This rearrangement joins TRBV7-2 to TRBJ1-4; D is unclear. The germline CDR1 and CDR2 sequences are SGHTA and FQGNSA. V lost 2 bases to trimming and J lost 7 bases, with 17 bases between them. This CDR3 is 16 amino acids long.

CDR3 residues: CASSLTGTGGYGYTF. The DNA for the CDR3 is TGTGCCAGCAGCTTGACCGGGACAGGGGGATATGGCTACACCTTC. The chain is built from TRBV7-2 and TRBJ1-2; TRBD1 matches 11 bases. CDR3 length equals 15 residues. Germline V gene lookup returns CDR1 SGHTA and CDR2 FQGNSA. J was trimmed by 5 bases and V by 3 bases; bases with no gene match: 5.

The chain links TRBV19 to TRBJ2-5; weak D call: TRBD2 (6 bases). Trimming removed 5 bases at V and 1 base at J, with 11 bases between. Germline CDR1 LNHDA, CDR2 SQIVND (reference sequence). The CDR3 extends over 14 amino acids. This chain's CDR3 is CASSSRDSQETQYF. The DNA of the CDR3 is TGTGCCAGTAGTTCCCGGGACTCCCAAGAGACCCAGTACTTC.

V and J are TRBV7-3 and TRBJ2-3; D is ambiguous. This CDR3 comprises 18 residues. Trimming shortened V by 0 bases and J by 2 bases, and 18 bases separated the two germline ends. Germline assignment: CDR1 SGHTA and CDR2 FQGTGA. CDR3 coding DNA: TGTGCCAGCAGCTTAACGTCGTTCTATGTCCCTACCACAGATACGCAGTATTTT. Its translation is CASSLTSFYVPTTDTQYF.

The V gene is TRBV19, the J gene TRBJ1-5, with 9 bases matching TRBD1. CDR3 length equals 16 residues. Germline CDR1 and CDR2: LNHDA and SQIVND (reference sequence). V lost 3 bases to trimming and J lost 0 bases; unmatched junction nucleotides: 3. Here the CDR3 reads CASSMWTGASNQPQHF. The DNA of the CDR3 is TGTGCCAGTAGTATGTGGACAGGGGCTAGCAATCAGCCCCAGCATTTT.

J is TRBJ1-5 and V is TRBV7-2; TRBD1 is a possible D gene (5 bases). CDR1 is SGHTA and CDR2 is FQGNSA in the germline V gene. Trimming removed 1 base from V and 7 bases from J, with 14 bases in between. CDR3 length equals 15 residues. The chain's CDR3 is CASSLGGGVRQPQHF. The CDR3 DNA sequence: TGTGCCAGCAGCTTAGGTGGGGGGGTAAGACAGCCCCAGCATTTT.

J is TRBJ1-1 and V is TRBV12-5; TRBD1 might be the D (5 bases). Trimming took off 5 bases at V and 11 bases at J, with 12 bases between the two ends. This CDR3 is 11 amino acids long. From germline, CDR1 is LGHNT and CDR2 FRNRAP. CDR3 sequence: CASGPGRGAFF. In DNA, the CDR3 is TGTGCTAGTGGTCCCGGTAGGGGCGCTTTCTTT.